The clone carrying this T cell receptor (beta chain) was seen a handful of times. These data originate in a study of T-cell memory formation after mild COVID-19. TCRdb itself ran the 5' RACE reads through MiXCR, one entry per CDR3 protein. The top ten clones hold 20% to 25% of a sample with about 300,000 distinct CDR3 sequences, approximately 19% of them seen once. Germline V lookup: CDR1 SGDLS, CDR2 YYNGEE. The CDR3 loop spans 13 amino acids. Trimming removed 4 bases from V and 8 bases from J; junction bases left unmatched: 5. The origin of this receptor is a man aged 18-30 years who had mild COVID-19 (a few samples of this study predate the infection). Cell type and time point are not known. This rearrangement joins TRBV9 to TRBJ2-1; 8 nucleotides match TRBD1. The sequencing sample was made of PBMCs or a T cell subset sorted from them (not recorded which). The CDR3 spells CASSPLTGDEQFF. CDR3 nucleotides: TGTGCCAGCAGCCCCTTGACAGGGGATGAGCAGTTCTTC. The entire variable domain, with the rest obtained from reference TRBV9 and TRBJ2-1, is as follows: DSGVTQTPKHLITATGQRVTLRCSPRSGDLSVYWYQQSLDQGLQFLIQYYNGEERAKGNILERFSAQQFPDLHSELNLSSLELGDSALYFCASSPLTGDEQFFGPGTRLTVL.